The 26 T cell receptor beta chains presented below share a single source sample, sequenced in a study of cytomegalovirus exposure and HLA in healthy donors. The PCR contained 60 Vbeta and 13 Jbeta primers. Method: immunoSEQ multiplex PCR; TCRdb's copy keeps in-frame clones and lacks some. The sample carries about 200,000 clones, 82% recorded once. Sequencing was done on a sample of PBMCs. The source of these receptors is a woman aged 35 to 49 in good health and CMV-seronegative.

The chain carries TRBV5-5 and TRBJ2-7; 13 nucleotides agree with TRBD2. Losses at the gene ends were 0 bases for V and 9 bases for J; bases not matched to a gene: 6. Germline V gives CDR1 SGHKS, CDR2 YYEKEE (reference sequence). The CDR3 spans 15 residues. The CDR3 loop reads CASSLEGTSGTGQYF. The CDR3 nucleotides are TGTGCCAGCAGCTTGGAGGGGACTAGCGGGACGGGGCAGTACTTC.

The chain is built from TRBV6-1 and TRBJ1-5, with TRBD1 as a possible D gene (6 bases). This CDR3 comprises 13 residues. Trimming left V 5 bases short and J 6 bases short, with 11 bases between. The V gene's germline CDR1 is MNHNS and CDR2 SASEGT. This chain's CDR3 is CASSPQGIQPQHF. DNA of the CDR3: TGTGCCAGCAGTCCACAGGGAATTCAGCCCCAGCATTTT.

The rearrangement uses TRBV12-5 and TRBJ2-7; 8 nucleotides match TRBD1. Germline V gene lookup returns CDR1 LGHNT and CDR2 FRNRAP. This CDR3 comprises 13 residues. Trimming removed 2 bases from V and 4 bases from J; junction bases left unmatched: 1. CDR3: CASGLRDRYEQYF. The CDR3 coding sequence is TGTGCTAGTGGTTTGAGGGACAGGTACGAGCAGTACTTC. The complete variable domain, with remaining parts taken from reference TRBV12-5 and TRBJ2-7, reads DARVTQTPRHKVTEMGQEVTMRCQPILGHNTVFWYRQTMMQGLELLAYFRNRAPLDDSGMPKDRFSAEMPDATLATLKIQPSEPRDSAVYFCASGLRDRYEQYFGPGTRLTVT.

This chain links TRBV7-9 with TRBJ2-5; D is possibly TRBD2 (5 bases). The germline V gene has CDR1 SEHNR and CDR2 FQNEAQ (reference sequence). V was trimmed by 5 bases and J by 6 bases, leaving 10 bases between them. The CDR3 length is 12 residues. The chain's CDR3 is CASSPGIQTQYF. Here the CDR3 DNA reads TGTGCCAGCAGCCCGGGGATACAGACCCAGTACTTC. Filled out from reference TRBV7-9 and TRBJ2-5, the complete variable domain reads DTGVSQNPRHKITKRGQNVTFRCDPISEHNRLYWYRQTLGQGPEFLTYFQNEAQLEKSRLLSDRFSAERPKGSFSTLEIQRTEQGDSAMYLCASSPGIQTQYFGPGTRLLVL.

This chain uses TRBV29-1 with TRBJ1-2; 11 bases are shared with TRBD1. The germline CDR1 and CDR2 sequences are SQVTM and ANQGSEA. The V segment lost 4 bases and the J segment 2 bases; nucleotides outside the gene matches: 9. There are 16 residues in the CDR3. CDR3 sequence: CSVVGTGGFGNYGYTF. The CDR3 DNA reads as TGCAGCGTTGTCGGGACAGGGGGTTTCGGGAACTATGGCTACACCTTC.

This chain links TRBV19 with TRBJ1-1, with a possible D match to TRBD1 (5 bases). The CDR3 has 11 amino acids. V lost 8 bases to trimming and J lost 5 bases, with 9 bases between them. Germline V gene sequence: CDR1 LNHDA, CDR2 SQIVND (reference sequence). CDR3 region: CASDGGTEAFF. Here the CDR3 DNA reads TGTGCCAGTGACGGGGGGACTGAAGCTTTCTTT. Full variable domain (missing parts from reference TRBV19 and TRBJ1-1): DGGITQSPKYLFRKEGQNVTLSCEQNLNHDAMYWYRQDPGQGLRLIYYSQIVNDFQKGDIAEGYSVSREKKESFPLTVTSAQKNPTAFYLCASDGGTEAFFGQGTRLTVV.

In its sample, this clone was seen a few times. The chain's CDR3 is CASSPNTGTGGYEQYF. CDR3 coding DNA: TGTGCCAGCAGCCCCAACACCGGGACAGGGGGCTACGAGCAGTACTTC. V usage is TRBV14 and J usage is TRBJ2-7; TRBD1 aligns across 11 bases. The CDR3 has 16 amino acids. With V trimmed by 4 bases and J by 3 bases, 8 bases remained unmatched. Germline CDR1 is SGHDN and CDR2 is FVKESK.

V is TRBV28 and J is TRBJ2-7; 7 bases are a match to TRBD2. J gave up 3 bases and V 6 bases, and 5 bases lay outside the gene matches. CDR3 size: 13 residues. Germline CDR1 and CDR2: MDHEN and SYDVKM. The CDR3 DNA follows: TGTGCCAGCAGGAAGGGAGGGCTCTACGAGCAGTACTTC. It yields the protein CASRKGGLYEQYF.

V gene TRBV27 combines with J gene TRBJ2-1; D is possibly TRBD1 (5 bases). The CDR3 runs 15 residues. V lost 5 bases to trimming and J lost 2 bases, with 13 bases between them. Looked up from germline, CDR1 is MNHEY and CDR2 is SMNVEV (reference sequence). The CDR3 reads CASSPPGITYNEQFF. In DNA form, the CDR3 reads TGTGCCAGCAGTCCTCCAGGGATCACCTACAATGAGCAGTTCTTC.

The chain joins TRBV5-1 to TRBJ1-2; 11 bases map to TRBD1. The V segment lost 4 bases and the J segment 3 bases; nucleotides outside the gene matches: 5. The V gene's germline CDR1 is SGHRS and CDR2 YFSETQ. This CDR3 contains 15 residues. The CDR3 region has the DNA TGCGCCAGCAGCAATAAGGACAGGGGGCACTATGGCTACACCTTC. It specifies CASSNKDRGHYGYTF.

The J gene is TRBJ1-5, the V gene TRBV6-1; 12 nucleotides match TRBD1. The CDR3 spans 15 residues. J lost 6 bases, V lost 5 bases, and 5 bases had no gene match. CDR1 is MNHNS and CDR2 is SASEGT in the germline V gene. CDR3 coding DNA: TGTGCCAGCAGTCCGGGACAGGGGGCAGGTCAGCCCCAGCATTTT. It specifies CASSPGQGAGQPQHF.

This chain connects TRBV18 to TRBJ2-2, with 12 bases matching TRBD2. CDR3 size: 17 residues. V shed 3 bases and J 0 bases; nucleotides not matched to a gene: 2. Germline values: CDR1 KGHSH, CDR2 LQKENI. The CDR3 spells CASSPRTSGTNTGELFF. For the CDR3, the DNA is TGTGCCAGCTCACCTCGGACTAGCGGGACGAACACCGGGGAGCTGTTTTTT.

This rearrangement joins TRBV9 to TRBJ1-4; D ambiguous. Germline V lookup: CDR1 SGDLS, CDR2 YYNGEE. V shed 3 bases and J shed 6 bases, with 12 bases lying between them. The CDR3 loop spans 14 amino acids. The chain's CDR3 is CASSGLREDEKLFF. The CDR3 nucleotides are TGTGCCAGCAGCGGACTAAGGGAGGATGAAAAACTGTTTTTT.

This clone was counted between two and nine times. The chain recombines TRBV5-1 with TRBJ2-2, with 9 bases fitting TRBD2. The trim removed 3 bases at V and 6 bases at J, leaving 12 bases unmatched. Germline CDR1 SGHRS, CDR2 YFSETQ. There are 17 residues in the CDR3. This CDR3 reads CASSSNRAGGIPGELFF. In DNA, the CDR3 is TGCGCCAGCAGCTCTAACCGGGCGGGAGGGATACCCGGGGAGCTGTTTTTT.

This chain uses TRBV27 with TRBJ2-2; TRBD2 might be the D (6 bases). V was pared by 7 bases and J by 8 bases, with 8 bases between. The CDR3 runs 11 residues. Germline CDR1 and CDR2: MNHEY and SMNVEV (reference sequence). The CDR3 loop is CASTRGGELFF. The CDR3 DNA reads as TGTGCCAGCACCCGGGGGGGGGAGCTGTTTTTT.

The V gene is TRBV5-4, the J gene TRBJ2-5, with 11 bases identical to TRBD2. The germline CDR1 and CDR2 sequences are SGHNT and YYREEE (reference sequence). The CDR3 totals 15 residues. Unmatched junction bases numbered 5, after V lost 4 bases and J lost 3 bases. CDR3: CASSVLTSGKETQYF. The DNA for the CDR3 is TGTGCCAGCAGCGTCTTGACTAGCGGGAAAGAGACCCAGTACTTC.

This chain links TRBV29-1 with TRBJ2-4, with D possibly TRBD1 on 6 matching bases. CDR3 length: 16 residues. Trimming pared 3 bases from V and 0 bases from J, leaving 15 bases between. Germline V gene data show CDR1 as SQVTM and CDR2 as ANQGSEA. CDR3 sequence reads: CSVESQGHLAKNIQYF. Here the CDR3 DNA reads TGCAGCGTTGAGTCCCAGGGGCATCTAGCCAAAAACATTCAGTACTTC.

The V and J genes are TRBV19 and TRBJ1-4; 10 bases fit TRBD1. Germline loops: CDR1 LNHDA, CDR2 SQIVND (reference sequence). The CDR3 length is 13 residues. V dropped 7 bases and J dropped 7; count of bases not matched to a gene: 3. The CDR3 DNA follows: TGTGCCAGTACGCGGGACAGGGGTGAAAAACTGTTTTTT. Amino acid sequence: CASTRDRGEKLFF.

This clone appeared once. Here the CDR3 DNA reads TGTGCCAGCAGACCCGGACAGGGGGCTTACTACGAGCAGTACTTC. This translates into CASRPGQGAYYEQYF. The chain couples TRBV6-6 to TRBJ2-7; the match to TRBD1 covers 11 bases. The CDR3 consists of 15 residues. With 6 bases clipped from V and 3 bases from J, the junction kept 7 bases outside the gene matches. Germline CDR1 is MNHNY and CDR2 is SVGAGI (reference sequence).

The V call is TRBV10-3, the J call TRBJ1-1; D is perhaps TRBD1 (5 bases). Germline values: CDR1 ENHRY, CDR2 SYGVKD. V gave up 6 bases and J gave up 1 base, with 9 bases separating them. The CDR3 runs 13 residues. The CDR3 spells CAISEQENTEAFF. CDR3 DNA: TGTGCCATCAGCGAACAGGAGAACACTGAAGCTTTCTTT.

This chain uses TRBV9 with TRBJ1-1, with TRBD1 as a possible D gene (5 bases). V lost 6 bases and J lost 0, with 9 bases in between. The CDR3 has 13 amino acids. Germline V gene data show CDR1 as SGDLS and CDR2 as YYNGEE. The CDR3 region is CASKGLMNTEAFF. The CDR3 DNA reads TGTGCCAGCAAGGGACTGATGAACACTGAAGCTTTCTTT.

The CDR3 bases are TGTGCCAGCAGTGTCTCGACAGGGGGGGGGAGCACAGATACGCAGTATTTT. Amino acid sequence: CASSVSTGGGSTDTQYF. J is TRBJ2-3 and V is TRBV2, with 9 bases that match TRBD1. V lost 4 bases, J lost 0 bases, and 8 bases stayed unmatched. The germline CDR1 and CDR2 sequences are SNHLY and FYNNEI. The CDR3 sequence is 17 residues long.

The V and J genes are TRBV6-1 and TRBJ1-1; 8 bases align to TRBD1. This CDR3 is 15 amino acids long. J was trimmed by 0 bases and V by 1 base; bases with no gene match: 1. Per germline, CDR1 MNHNS and CDR2 SASEGT. In nucleotides, the CDR3 is TGTGCCAGCAGTGAAGGGACAGGGATGAACACTGAAGCTTTCTTT. It yields the protein CASSEGTGMNTEAFF.

The count of this clone is one. J is TRBJ2-7 and V is TRBV28; D not resolved. Germline CDR1 and CDR2: MDHEN and SYDVKM. Trimming left V 2 bases short and J 0 bases short, with 8 bases between. CDR3 length: 14 amino acids. In DNA form, the CDR3 reads TGTGCCAGCAGTTTACTTAGATTCTCCTACGAGCAGTACTTC. Amino acids: CASSLLRFSYEQYF.

V gene TRBV7-3 combines with J gene TRBJ2-1, with TRBD2 matching over 13 bases. The CDR3 runs 17 residues. J lost 5 bases, V lost 1 base, and 5 bases had no gene match. Germline-derived CDR1 and CDR2 are SGHTA and FQGTGA. The CDR3 nucleotides read TGTGCCAGCAGCTTAAGAGGGACTAGCGGGAAAGACAATGAGCAGTTCTTC. Translating it yields CASSLRGTSGKDNEQFF.

The chain recombines TRBV5-6 with TRBJ2-3, with unresolved D. V was trimmed by 4 bases and J by 3 bases, leaving 6 bases between them. The germline V gene encodes CDR1 SGHDT and CDR2 YYEEEE. This CDR3 has 12 residues. The CDR3 DNA is TGTGCCAGCAGCCTTCGGACAGATACGCAGTATTTT. Residues: CASSLRTDTQYF.